This TCR beta chain was identified in a study of blood T cell repertoires in COVID-19. J was trimmed by 3 bases and V by 5 bases; bases with no gene match: 8. CDR3 length equals 15 residues. Germline CDR1 LGHNA, CDR2 YNFKEQ. Authors' methods: Amplifying reference gene primers gave estimates of nucleated cell counts. Here immunoSEQ multiplex PCR was the method, and the copy in TCRdb shows in-frame clones only, minus some. The V and J calls and the clone size are those of that table, but D and trimming were determined from the DNA. The sample contains roughly 230,000 clones, 82% of which appear only once. Those who participated ranged in age from about 18 to 95 years and resided in approximately 23 US areas. In assigning cohorts, the study relied on participant-reported clinical history. Recovered participants had two consecutive negative NP/OP PCR tests, healthcare professional clearance, or symptom resolution.

The rearrangement uses TRBV4-2 and TRBJ2-7, with 9 bases identical to TRBD2. This receptor was identified in an older woman who had recovered from COVID-19. The sequencing input was PBMCs or T cells enriched from blood (not recorded which). CDR3 nucleotide sequence: TGTGCCAGCAGCTTGTCCCGCGGGAGGGTCTACGAGCAGTACTTC. This encodes CASSLSRGRVYEQYF.